The T cell receptor (beta chain) described here comes from a study of blood T cell repertoires in COVID-19. On the study more broadly: In each case, the material was cDNA or gDNA derived from T cells, B-cell-depleted T cells, or PBMCs.

Germline V lookup: CDR1 MDHEN, CDR2 SYDVKM. V was cut by 4 bases and J by 1 base, with 16 bases left in between. The length of the CDR3 is 16 residues. In the authors' workflow: Reference gene primer amplification gave estimated nucleated cell counts. The repertoire was sequenced with immunoSEQ multiplex PCR; TCRdb's copy has only in-frame clones and lacks some. V and J calls and clone size follow that table, whereas D and trimming were derived from the DNA. The sample yields a few hundred thousand clones, roughly 89% seen once. Those enrolled, adults aged about 18 to 89 years, came from around 25 US areas. Each participant's cohort was designated according to participant-reported clinical history.

This TCR came from a woman younger than 30 who had recovered from COVID-19. The rearrangement links TRBV28 to TRBJ1-1; TRBD1 is a possible D gene (5 bases). Sequencing used PBMCs or T cells enriched from blood (not recorded which). As DNA, the CDR3 is TGTGCCAGCAGTTCCGACACCCCCACAGGGAACACTGAAGCTTTCTTT. It codes for CASSSDTPTGNTEAFF.